In its sample, the clone carrying this T cell receptor beta chain was seen once. The antigen remains unidentified. The protocol was immunoSEQ multiplex PCR, while the TCRdb copy is restricted to in-frame clones and leaves out a portion. The table lists approximately 180,000 clones, 86% of them singletons. The donors were part of the validation cohort of roughly 130 subjects. That cohort was separate from the first cohort, which comprised 500 to 850 subjects. V lost 0 bases to trimming and J lost 6 bases; unmatched junction nucleotides: 11. The germline V gene has CDR1 LGHNA and CDR2 YNFKEQ. This CDR3 has 17 residues. These data come from a study of cytomegalovirus exposure and HLA in healthy donors. Study conclusions and caveats: Reports indicated that the classifier achieved high specificity and sensitivity in diagnosing cytomegalovirus status. Subsequent analysis found a tendency for first-cohort TCR clusters to co-occur within the approximately 130 validation repertoires.

This clonotype originated in a young woman in good health and CMV-seronegative. Sequencing input: PBMCs. V is TRBV4-2 and J is TRBJ2-1; 7 bases match TRBD2. The CDR3 region is CASSQESSSGFRNEQFF. In DNA, the CDR3 is TGTGCCAGCAGCCAAGAGTCATCTAGCGGTTTTCGCAATGAGCAGTTCTTC.